The 32 T cell receptor beta chains below were found in one sample sequenced in a study of CD8 T cells in Susac syndrome. RNA amounts of about 0.5 to 1 ug underwent reverse transcription with random hexamers. Using its own MiXCR run on the immunoSEQ multiplex PCR reads, TCRdb lists one record per CDR3 protein. There are about 100,000 distinct CDR3 sequences in the sample; around 95% occur only once, and approximately 0.3% lies in the top ten. Sequenced sample: CD8+ T cells from PBMCs. These receptors were obtained from a human donor with Susac syndrome.

This chain links TRBV27 with TRBJ2-7; D might be TRBD2 (5 bases). This CDR3 has 15 amino acids. V was clipped by 7 bases and J by 3 bases, with 19 bases between them. Germline CDR1 MNHEY, CDR2 SMNVEV (reference sequence). CDR3 residues: CASTELRGTLYEQYF. As DNA, the CDR3 is TGTGCCAGCACTGAACTCCGGGGTACTCTCTACGAGCAGTACTTC.

This chain links TRBV4-1 with TRBJ2-5, with D possibly being TRBD1 (6 bases). The CDR3 sequence is 17 residues long. The V gene lost 0 bases and the J gene lost 4 bases, with 18 bases spanning the gap. The germline V gene encodes CDR1 MGHRA and CDR2 YSYEKL. CDR3 sequence reads: CASSQDRPGALRETQYF. CDR3 DNA: TGCGCCAGCAGCCAAGATCGGCCAGGGGCTCTTAGAGAGACCCAGTACTTC.

This rearrangement joins TRBV28 to TRBJ2-5; tentative D call: TRBD1 (5 bases). Germline V lookup: CDR1 MDHEN, CDR2 SYDVKM. The V end was cut by 5 bases, the J end by 0 bases, with 16 bases between. This CDR3 region has 16 residues. The CDR3 DNA follows: TGTGCCAGCAGTCGAACCCTGGACACCTACCAAGAGACCCAGTACTTC. The encoded protein is CASSRTLDTYQETQYF.

This rearrangement joins TRBV6-5 to TRBJ2-2, with a tentative D call TRBD1 (5 bases). The germline CDR1 and CDR2 sequences are MNHEY and SVGAGI. This CDR3 is 13 amino acids long. Trimming shortened V by 8 bases and J by 6 bases, and 13 bases separated the two germline ends. CDR3 in amino acids: CASQRGGPGELFF. The CDR3, as DNA: TGTGCCAGCCAAAGGGGCGGTCCCGGGGAGCTGTTTTTT.

J is TRBJ2-3 and V is TRBV20-1; D is ambiguous. The CDR3 consists of 12 residues. Looked up from germline, CDR1 is DFQATT and CDR2 is SNEGSKA (reference sequence). V gave up 6 bases and J gave up 5 bases, with 12 bases separating them. CDR3 residues: CSAPRLGDTQYF. CDR3 nucleotides: TGCAGTGCCCCGAGACTGGGAGATACGCAGTATTTT.

The V call is TRBV3-1, the J call TRBJ1-2, with 9 bases aligning to TRBD1. Germline loops: CDR1 LGHDT, CDR2 YNNKEL (reference sequence). The J segment lost 4 bases and the V segment lost 3 bases, leaving 3 bases of the junction unmatched. The CDR3 extends over 14 amino acids. The DNA for the CDR3 is TGTGCCAGCAGCCAGGACAGGGGCGGCTATGGCTACACCTTC. This codes for CASSQDRGGYGYTF.

The chain recombines TRBV2 with TRBJ2-3; 12 bases align to TRBD2. The CDR3 sequence is 15 residues long. In germline, CDR1 is SNHLY, CDR2 FYNNEI. V was clipped by 3 bases and J by 6 bases; unmatched bases: 4. The CDR3 is CASSDRTSGEDTQYF. CDR3 nucleotide sequence: TGTGCCAGCAGTGACCGGACTAGCGGGGAGGATACGCAGTATTTT.

This clonotype was recorded only once. The J gene is TRBJ2-2, the V gene TRBV29-1; TRBD1 or TRBD2 may be the D gene (5 bases each). The V gene's germline CDR1 is SQVTM and CDR2 ANQGSEA. The CDR3 extends over 12 amino acids. V lost 3 bases to trimming and J lost 7 bases, with 9 bases between them. CDR3 nucleotide sequence: TGCAGCGTTGACAGGGAGAACGGGGAGCTGTTTTTT. It yields the protein CSVDRENGELFF.

The DNA of the CDR3 is TGTGCCAGCAATTCCACAGGGGGGCTGATCGCTTTCTTT. As protein: CASNSTGGLIAFF. The chain carries TRBV28 and TRBJ1-1; the match to TRBD1 covers 8 bases. V gave up 7 bases and J gave up 11 bases; unmatched junction bases: 12. In germline, CDR1 is MDHEN, CDR2 SYDVKM. The CDR3 has 13 residues.

This sequence joins TRBV24-1 and TRBJ2-1, with 8 bases aligning to TRBD2. The germline V gene has CDR1 KGHDR and CDR2 SFDVKD. V lost 4 bases to trimming and J lost 9 bases; unmatched junction nucleotides: 7. This CDR3 is built from 14 residues. The CDR3 DNA sequence: TGTGCCACCAGTGAGCCGGGACTAGGTGCTGAGCAGTTCTTC. Translating gives CATSEPGLGAEQFF.

This clonotype was picked up one time. V usage is TRBV15 and J usage is TRBJ2-7; tentative D call: TRBD2 (6 bases). From germline, CDR1 is LNHNV and CDR2 YYDKDF (reference sequence). This CDR3 is built from 15 residues. The V end was cut by 5 bases, the J end by 3 bases, with 17 bases between. The CDR3 coding sequence is TGTGCCACCAGCGAAGGTAGCGGCGGAGGCTACGAGCAGTACTTC. It translates to CATSEGSGGGYEQYF.

The V gene is TRBV5-6, the J gene TRBJ2-6; no reliable D call. The CDR3 has 17 residues. The V gene's germline CDR1 is SGHDT and CDR2 YYEEEE. V shed 0 bases and J shed 0 bases, with 10 bases lying between them. The CDR3: CASSLAERISGANVLTF. DNA of the CDR3: TGTGCCAGCAGCTTGGCCGAACGGATCTCTGGGGCCAACGTCCTGACTTTC.

This clonotype has only one observation. This rearrangement joins TRBV29-1 to TRBJ2-1; no clear D gene. V was trimmed by 1 base and J by 0 bases, leaving 7 bases between them. CDR3 size: 14 residues. The V gene's germline CDR1 is SQVTM and CDR2 ANQGSEA. The CDR3 DNA sequence: TGCAGCGTTGAAGTCCGGAGCTCCTACAATGAGCAGTTCTTC. Its protein product is CSVEVRSSYNEQFF.

V and J are TRBV29-1 and TRBJ2-5; D call uncertain. The CDR3 consists of 16 residues. The germline gives CDR1 SQVTM, CDR2 ANQGSEA. Trimming took off 2 bases at V and 0 bases at J, with 16 bases between the two ends. The CDR3 DNA sequence: TGCAGCGTTGAATGGCCCCGGCCCCCGTACCAAGAGACCCAGTACTTC. Translated: CSVEWPRPPYQETQYF.

This chain links TRBV27 with TRBJ1-2, with 7 bases fitting TRBD1. Per germline, CDR1 MNHEY and CDR2 SMNVEV (reference sequence). With V trimmed by 0 bases and J by 4 bases, 2 bases remained unmatched. The CDR3 length is 14 residues. DNA for the CDR3: TGTGCCAGCAGTTTATCGCAGGGGGGCTATGGCTACACCTTC. It codes for CASSLSQGGYGYTF.

The CDR3 nucleotides read TGCGCCAGCAGCCAAGATCCCACCCCACGGCCCTACGAGCAGTACTTC. It specifies CASSQDPTPRPYEQYF. This chain uses TRBV4-1 with TRBJ2-7, with no clear D. Germline V CDR1 and CDR2: MGHRA, YSYEKL. This CDR3 comprises 16 residues. The V end lost 0 bases, the J end lost 2 bases, and 14 bases lay between the germline ends.

V gene TRBV6-5 combines with J gene TRBJ1-2, with a tentative D call TRBD1 (5 bases). There are 14 residues in the CDR3. Germline CDR1 MNHEY, CDR2 SVGAGI. V lost 6 bases, J lost 1 base, and 12 bases lay in between. CDR3 DNA: TGTGCCAGCAGCGAAACGGGGGATAACTATGGCTACACCTTC. This gives the protein CASSETGDNYGYTF.

The genes are TRBV4-1 and TRBJ2-7, with 11 nucleotides matching TRBD1. The germline gives CDR1 MGHRA, CDR2 YSYEKL. The V and J ends lost 1 base and 3 bases, in that order; junction bases with no gene match: 2. CDR3 length equals 15 residues. The CDR3 DNA follows: TGCGCCAGCAGCCAAGGGACAGGGGGCGTCTACGAGCAGTACTTC. Its protein product is CASSQGTGGVYEQYF.

With respect to this clonotype: Its ends do not fully match the called genes, so a read error is possible. The CDR3 region is CSARDRISSGANVLTF. CDR3 bases: TGCAGTGCCAGAGACAGGATAAGCTCTGGGGCCAACGTCCTGACTTTC. The V and J genes are TRBV20-1 and TRBJ2-6, with D tentatively TRBD1 (6 bases). The CDR3 spans 16 residues. The germline gives CDR1 DFQATT, CDR2 SNEGSKA (reference sequence).

This clonotype was seen just once. This chain connects TRBV3-1 to TRBJ2-1; a possible D gene is TRBD2 (5 bases). The germline V gene has CDR1 LGHDT and CDR2 YNNKEL (reference sequence). This CDR3 contains 14 residues. V lost 0 bases and J lost 5, with 8 bases in between. CDR3 DNA: TGTGCCAGCAGCCAAGATTCGAGGGACAATGAGCAGTTCTTC. Translation: CASSQDSRDNEQFF.

This CDR3 reads CATSTSGAGETQYF. The CDR3 DNA reads TGTGCCACCAGTACTAGCGGGGCTGGGGAGACCCAGTACTTC. J is TRBJ2-5 and V is TRBV24-1, with 10 bases matching TRBD2. Germline values: CDR1 KGHDR, CDR2 SFDVKD. CDR3 length: 14 amino acids. Germline trimming cut 6 bases from V and 5 bases from J; bases unmatched to any gene: 5.

V and J are TRBV10-3 and TRBJ2-7; possibly TRBD1 for D (5 bases). CDR3 length: 12 amino acids. V shed 9 bases and J shed 2 bases, with 11 bases lying between them. Germline CDR1 is ENHRY and CDR2 is SYGVKD. The CDR3 region has the DNA TGTGCCATACAGGACGGAACCTACGAGCAGTACTTC. This gives the protein CAIQDGTYEQYF.

V gene TRBV12-3 or TRBV12-4 combines with J gene TRBJ2-3; possible D gene TRBD1, 5 bases. The V end was cut by 3 bases, the J end by 0 bases, with 10 bases between. The CDR3 runs to 15 residues. The CDR3 nucleotides read TGTGCCAGCAGTTTTCCGACAGCTAGCACAGATACGCAGTATTTT. Amino acids: CASSFPTASTDTQYF.

This clonotype was recorded a few times. The chain links TRBV3-1 to TRBJ1-5; D is undetermined. Germline CDR1 LGHDT, CDR2 YNNKEL (reference sequence). V was shortened by 0 bases and J by 4 bases, with 4 bases between the two germline ends. The CDR3 runs 13 residues. The CDR3 sequence is CASSQDVNQPQHF. The CDR3 nucleotides read TGTGCCAGCAGCCAAGATGTTAATCAGCCCCAGCATTTT. Together with reference TRBV3-1 and TRBJ1-5, the CDR3 gives the full variable domain: DTAVSQTPKYLVTQMGNDKSIKCEQNLGHDTMYWYKQDSKKFLKIMFSYNNKELIINETVPNRFSPKSPDKAHLNLHINSLELGDSAVYFCASSQDVNQPQHFGDGTRLSIL.

The chain is built from TRBV14 and TRBJ2-5; maybe TRBD1 (7 bases). Trimming took off 5 bases at V and 2 bases at J, with 18 bases between the two ends. Per germline, CDR1 SGHDN and CDR2 FVKESK. The CDR3 totals 16 residues. The CDR3 DNA follows: TGTGCCAGCAGCTCCACCGAGGGGGCGGGGCAAGAGACCCAGTACTTC. Its protein is CASSSTEGAGQETQYF. Full variable domain (missing parts from reference TRBV14 and TRBJ2-5): EAGVTQFPSHSVIEKGQTVTLRCDPISGHDNLYWYRRVMGKEIKFLLHFVKESKQDESGMPNNRFLAERTGGTYSTLKVQPAELEDSGVYFCASSSTEGAGQETQYFGPGTRLLVL.

The chain recombines TRBV5-1 with TRBJ1-1; the D is unclear. The germline CDR1 and CDR2 sequences are SGHRS and YFSETQ. The CDR3 is made up of 14 amino acids. V was pared by 4 bases and J by 3 bases, with 13 bases between. CDR3 bases: TGCGCCAGCAGCCGGAGCGGGGATGACACTGAAGCTTTCTTT. This encodes CASSRSGDDTEAFF.

The chain is built from TRBV9 and TRBJ1-6, with no clear D. The CDR3 is 16 amino acids. V was pared by 4 bases and J by 0 bases, with 11 bases between. Germline CDR1 is SGDLS and CDR2 is YYNGEE. For the CDR3, the DNA is TGTGCCAGCAGCTCTGGGGAGAGCTCCTATAATTCACCCCTCCACTTT. As protein: CASSSGESSYNSPLHF.

This chain uses TRBV4-1 with TRBJ1-1; the D is unclear. V was cut by 4 bases and J by 1 base, with 10 bases left in between. Germline V lookup: CDR1 MGHRA, CDR2 YSYEKL. There are 14 residues in the CDR3. The CDR3 sequence is CASSREGGNTEAFF. Written as DNA, the CDR3 is TGCGCCAGCAGCCGAGAGGGAGGGAACACTGAAGCTTTCTTT.

The chain links TRBV4-1 to TRBJ2-3, with D perhaps being TRBD1 or TRBD2 (5 bases each). The V end was cut by 2 bases, the J end by 0 bases, with 15 bases between. The CDR3 runs to 17 residues. The germline V gene has CDR1 MGHRA and CDR2 YSYEKL. CDR3 nucleotide sequence: TGCGCCAGCAGCCAAACACCGGGACCTCTTAGCACAGATACGCAGTATTTT. It specifies CASSQTPGPLSTDTQYF.

The chain links TRBV28 to TRBJ2-7, with 7 bases that match TRBD1. The CDR3 sequence is 15 residues long. Germline V gene data show CDR1 as MDHEN and CDR2 as SYDVKM. J was trimmed by 2 bases and V by 7 bases; bases with no gene match: 11. Here the CDR3 reads CASTFPTGQTYEQYF. CDR3 in DNA: TGTGCCAGCACCTTTCCAACGGGACAGACCTACGAGCAGTACTTC. The full variable domain, with the rest looked up from reference TRBV28 and TRBJ2-7, is DVKVTQSSRYLVKRTGEKVFLECVQDMDHENMFWYRQDPGLGLRLIYFSYDVKMKEKGDIPEGYSVSREKKERFSLILESASTNQTSMYLCASTFPTGQTYEQYFGPGTRLTVT.

This rearrangement joins TRBV12-3 or TRBV12-4 to TRBJ2-5; D perhaps matches TRBD1 (5 bases). Trimming left V 6 bases short and J 5 bases short, with 13 bases between. The CDR3 covers 13 residues. In nucleotides, the CDR3 is TGTGCCAGCAGCCACCAGGGTTTGGAGACCCAGTACTTC. Its translation is CASSHQGLETQYF.

J is TRBJ1-6 and V is TRBV15; no definite D call. Germline V gives CDR1 LNHNV, CDR2 YYDKDF (reference sequence). Trimming took off 2 bases at V and 6 bases at J, with 8 bases between the two ends. The CDR3 has 14 amino acids. Here the CDR3 DNA reads TGTGCCACCAGCAGAAAGGGCCCTAATTCACCCCTCCACTTT. Translation gives CATSRKGPNSPLHF. Full variable domain (outside the CDR3, taken from reference TRBV15 and TRBJ1-6): DAMVIQNPRYQVTQFGKPVTLSCSQTLNHNVMYWYQQKSSQAPKLLFHYYDKDFNNEADTPDNFQSRRPNTSFCFLDIRSPGLGDTAMYLCATSRKGPNSPLHFGNGTRLTVT.